This T cell receptor (beta chain) comes out of a study of shared clonotypes between healthy human individuals (dated by TCRdb to 2020 to 2022). Background for the entire study: A couple of women and a few men aged 18 to 49 years were included in the cohort. Per donor, leukapheresis produced somewhere between about 0.94 and 9.5 billion PBMCs. Different laboratories and diverse techniques were used to prepare libraries and sequence TCR repertoires, to increase sequencing depth and limit assay-specific biases. To estimate repertoire size and how much clonotypes are shared between individuals, the study performed deep sequencing of blood TCR repertoires from about five healthy adults. For each donor, CD4 naive and CD4 memory were each run on three plates, CD8 naive on two plates, and CD8 memory on one plate. On the study overall, not on this receptor specifically: Because the study included only a small number of donors, the genetic and exposure-history diversity represented was limited. Estimated clonotype richness was generally larger for naive than for memory subsets. Pairwise subsampling indicated that sequencing depth was expected to affect the degree of clonotype sharing among donors. About 5% of naive CD4, around 3.5% of naive CD8, 2.3% of memory CD4, and approximately 0.39% of memory CD8 clonotypes were shared across a few donors. Sampling was limited to blood, and TCR repertoires in tissue likely differ from TCR repertoires in blood. Compared with non-shared clonotypes, clonotypes shared by all four sorted-subset donors had higher generation probabilities. Rarefaction of sorted-subset datasets indicated incomplete sequencing despite the large sequencing depth.

This clone was counted a single time. Its antigen specificity is not known. No clone much larger than this one lies a single base away; base qualities are absent. CD8 naive samples consisted of CD45RO-negative cells that were positively selected for CCR7, yielding a CD45RA+CCR7+ population without TemRA cells. Healthy HIV-negative adults with no recently reported acute infections or vaccinations were included as donors. All donors were Caucasian adults living in Nashville, Tennessee, USA. After blood collection by leukapheresis, PBMCs were isolated using Ficoll-Histopaque density gradient centrifugation and then cryopreserved in the vapor phase of liquid nitrogen. Purity and quantity of every magnetically sorted T cell population were checked by analytical flow cytometry. Genomic DNA was isolated from each sorted fraction and quantified by UV absorbance on a Nanodrop 2000c. Using the deep immunoSEQ assay, multiplex PCR amplified TCR CDR3 regions from genomic DNA. Extracted genomic DNA from each cell subset was distributed evenly across all wells of several immunoSEQ 96-well plates, and each plate was treated as a replicate. For sorted subsets, roughly 200 ng genomic DNA, equal to approximately 30,000 T cell genomes, was loaded into each replicate PCR. Purified libraries were measured with a Qubit 3.0 fluorometer, size-checked on a Bioanalyzer 2100, and measured again with the KAPA Library Quantification kit. Every immunoSEQ 96-well plate was sequenced on a dedicated single-read 150-cycle Illumina NextSeq 550 flow cell. In the authors' own workflow: Because the immunoSEQ output included only junctional sequences and no quality scores, the filtering could not be the same as the filtering used for full-length reads. Sequences were annotated with PyIR, a Python wrapper for IgBLAST v1.9, using IMGT germline references to assign V/J genes and CDR3. Reads were filtered out if the reads had weak V/J assignments (E-value above 1e-6), no CDR3, stop codons, out-of-frame junctions, or ambiguous translated residues. V3J clonotypes were defined as sequences sharing the same inferred V gene, J gene, and CDR3 amino acid sequence. Percentage overlap between repertoires was calculated by dividing the number of shared unique clonotypes by the size of the smaller repertoire. Repertoire richness was assessed with RTK rarefaction, the Chao1 estimator, and Recon v2.1 estimates of unobserved clonotypes. OLGA was used to compute generation probabilities for all TCRbeta clonotypes that the gDNA method yielded from a few donors. TCRdb retrieved this table from immuneACCESS and kept in-frame rearrangements only. Not all clones are present; in checked studies, unresolved V genes account for under half, and no reason is known for the remainder. Clone size and V and J calls were adopted from that table, with D and trimming inferred from the DNA. In all, the sample holds a few hundred thousand clones, and around 95% of those were seen once. 0.09% to 0.13% of the sample is in the top ten clones.

The germline V end is reduced by 6 bases and the J end by 3 bases; junction bases left unmatched: 7. The CDR3 contains 15 residues, cysteine and phenylalanine counted. Only the CDR3 portion is preserved as DNA: 45 bases, with reading frame beginning at the first base. The CDR1 and CDR2 encoded by the germline V gene (reference sequence) are LNHDA and SQIVND. The sequence came from a woman aged 25 to 45 in good health. The V and J genes are TRBV19 and TRBJ1-2; TRBD1 matches 10 bases in the middle. Source material: naive CD8+ T cells sorted from blood. This sample's cell subset or site label indicates: CD45RA+CCR7+. The CDR3 region reads CASRRDRGRDYGYTF. The nucleotides are TGTGCCAGTAGACGTGACAGGGGGCGAGACTATGGCTACACCTTC.